The 8 T cell receptor beta chains reported below all come from one sample, sequenced in a study of human T cells and chemical hapten exposure. Specified time point: patch test 3, about 24 weeks after DPC sensitization. Treatment defined: therapeutic diphenylcyclopropenone sensitization with weekly scalp DPC. TCRdb fed the RACE reads into MiXCR, producing one record per CDR3 protein. The table records 190,000 or so distinct CDR3 sequences, approximately 24% of them present only once. The material sequenced was whole blood, taken in connection with sensitization to the hapten diphenylcyclopropenone (DPC). The source of these receptors is a woman aged 40 to 49 with alopecia areata. Some clones in this sample may be carry-over from other donors' samples.

The chain couples TRBV6-5 to TRBJ1-1; possible D gene TRBD1, 6 bases. The CDR3 has 13 residues. V lost 6 bases, J lost 6 bases, and 14 bases lay in between. CDR1 is MNHEY and CDR2 is SVGAGI in the germline V gene. The CDR3 protein is CASRRAAGAEAFF. CDR3 in DNA: TGTGCCAGCAGGCGGGCAGCAGGGGCTGAAGCTTTCTTT.

V is TRBV29-1 and J is TRBJ2-3; TRBD2 aligns across 9 bases. The CDR3 totals 16 residues. V lost 2 bases, J lost 7 bases, and 13 bases stayed unmatched. Germline V gives CDR1 SQVTM, CDR2 ANQGSEA. In DNA, the CDR3 is TGCAGCGTTGAATATGGTAGCGGGAGTCAAGTGAATACGCAGTATTTT. Amino acid sequence: CSVEYGSGSQVNTQYF.

V and J are TRBV7-8 and TRBJ2-3; D assignment may be TRBD1 or TRBD2 (5 bases each). V gave up 1 base and J gave up 4 bases, with 12 bases separating them. The CDR3 spans 15 residues. CDR1 SGHVS and CDR2 FQNEAQ come from the germline V gene. For the CDR3, the DNA is TGTGCCAGCAGCTTAGTCTCTGGGGGACCAGATACGCAGTATTTT. This encodes CASSLVSGGPDTQYF.

This clonotype was seen only a few times. This sequence joins TRBV12-3 or TRBV12-4 and TRBJ2-3; D gene uncertain. The CDR3 length is 16 residues. Trimming removed 3 bases at V and 5 bases at J, with 18 bases between. The CDR3 is CASSFQAGRWIDTQYF. DNA of the CDR3: TGTGCCAGCAGTTTCCAAGCCGGACGGTGGATAGATACGCAGTATTTT.

This chain uses TRBV28 with TRBJ2-7; D remains unclear. With 3 bases removed from V and 4 bases from J, the gap between germline ends came to 13 bases. The CDR3 consists of 14 residues. Germline assignment: CDR1 MDHEN and CDR2 SYDVKM. The CDR3: CASSFARPTYEQYF. The CDR3, as DNA: TGTGCCAGCAGTTTCGCACGGCCCACTTACGAGCAGTACTTC.

The V call is TRBV20-1, the J call TRBJ2-7, with D possibly matching TRBD1 (7 bases). Per germline, CDR1 DFQATT and CDR2 SNEGSKA (reference sequence). The CDR3 extends over 14 amino acids. Trimming removed 6 bases at V and 6 bases at J, with 21 bases between. In DNA form, the CDR3 reads TGCAGTGCCAGGGGGGTTCAGGGCTCGTTCGAGCAGTACTTC. This encodes CSARGVQGSFEQYF.

J is TRBJ2-1 and V is TRBV12-3 or TRBV12-4; tentatively, D is TRBD2 (6 bases). The CDR3 covers 12 residues. Trimming removed 7 bases at V and 14 bases at J, with 18 bases between. The CDR3 region is CASTTSQREKFF. CDR3 in DNA: TGTGCCAGCACCACTAGTCAACGGGAGAAGTTCTTC.

This clonotype was seen a handful of times. J is TRBJ2-7 and V is TRBV20-1; 7 bases map to TRBD2. The CDR3 runs to 15 residues. With V trimmed by 6 bases and J by 0 bases, 11 bases remained unmatched. CDR1 DFQATT and CDR2 SNEGSKA come from the germline V gene (reference sequence). The CDR3, as DNA: TGCAGTGCCGGAGGAGCGGTAGCGGGCTCCTACGAGCAGTACTTC. Amino acid sequence: CSAGGAVAGSYEQYF.